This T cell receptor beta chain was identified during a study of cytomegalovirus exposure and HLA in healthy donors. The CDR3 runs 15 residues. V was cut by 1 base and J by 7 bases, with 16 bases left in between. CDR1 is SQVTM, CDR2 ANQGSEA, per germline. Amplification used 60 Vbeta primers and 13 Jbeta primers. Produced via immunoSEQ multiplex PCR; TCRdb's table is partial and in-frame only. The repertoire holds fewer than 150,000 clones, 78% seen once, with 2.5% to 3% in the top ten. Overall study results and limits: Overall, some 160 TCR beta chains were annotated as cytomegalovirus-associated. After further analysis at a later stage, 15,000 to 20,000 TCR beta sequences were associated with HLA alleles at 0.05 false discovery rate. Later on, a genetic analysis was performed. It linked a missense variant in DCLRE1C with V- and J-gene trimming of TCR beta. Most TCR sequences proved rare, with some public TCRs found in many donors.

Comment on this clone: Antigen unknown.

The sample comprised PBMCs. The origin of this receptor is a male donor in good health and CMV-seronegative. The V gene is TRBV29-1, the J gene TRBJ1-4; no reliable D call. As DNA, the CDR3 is TGCAGCGTTGAAGGTGCCGACTCGGGTGGTGAAAAACTGTTTTTT. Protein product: CSVEGADSGGEKLFF.